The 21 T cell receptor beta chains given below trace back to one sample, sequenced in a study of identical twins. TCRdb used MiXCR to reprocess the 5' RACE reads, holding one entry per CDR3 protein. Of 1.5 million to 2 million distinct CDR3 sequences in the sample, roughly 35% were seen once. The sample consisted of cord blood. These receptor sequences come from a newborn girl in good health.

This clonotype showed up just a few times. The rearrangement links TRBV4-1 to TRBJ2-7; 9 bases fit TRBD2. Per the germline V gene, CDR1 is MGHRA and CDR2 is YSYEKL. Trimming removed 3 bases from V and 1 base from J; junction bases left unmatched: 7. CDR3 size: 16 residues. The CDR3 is CASSQRGLAKSYEQYF. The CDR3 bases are TGCGCCAGCAGCCAGAGGGGACTAGCAAAATCCTACGAGCAGTACTTC.

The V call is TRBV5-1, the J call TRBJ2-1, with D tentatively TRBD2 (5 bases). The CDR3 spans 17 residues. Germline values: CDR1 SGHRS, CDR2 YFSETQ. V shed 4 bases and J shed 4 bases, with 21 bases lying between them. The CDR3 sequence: CASSPTWTGATYNEQFF. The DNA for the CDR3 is TGCGCCAGCAGCCCAACGTGGACTGGAGCGACTTACAATGAGCAGTTCTTC.

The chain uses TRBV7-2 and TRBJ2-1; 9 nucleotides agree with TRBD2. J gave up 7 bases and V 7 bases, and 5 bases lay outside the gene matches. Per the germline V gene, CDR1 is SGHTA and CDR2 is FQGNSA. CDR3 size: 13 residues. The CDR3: CASMAAGGNEQFF. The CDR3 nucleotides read TGTGCCAGCATGGCAGCGGGAGGTAATGAGCAGTTCTTC.

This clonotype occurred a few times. CDR3 nucleotides: TGCAGTGCTAGGCGCCTAGCGGGGAATTACGAGCAGTACTTC. Its translation is CSARRLAGNYEQYF. This chain uses TRBV20-1 with TRBJ2-7; 9 positions match TRBD2. Germline V CDR1 and CDR2: DFQATT, SNEGSKA (reference sequence). There are 14 residues in the CDR3. Trimming removed 3 bases from V and 4 bases from J; junction bases left unmatched: 7.

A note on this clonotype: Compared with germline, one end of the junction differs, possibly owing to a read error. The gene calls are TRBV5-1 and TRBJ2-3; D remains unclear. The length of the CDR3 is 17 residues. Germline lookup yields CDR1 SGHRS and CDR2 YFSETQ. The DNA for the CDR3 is TGCGCCTGCAGCCCTCGGACGGTGAATTGGTGCACAGATACGCAGTATTTT. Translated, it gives CACSPRTVNWCTDTQYF.

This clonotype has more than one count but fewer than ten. The CDR3 spells CSASLGQQYF. The CDR3 DNA reads as TGCAGTGCTAGCCTCGGACAGCAGTACTTC. The chain couples TRBV20-1 to TRBJ2-7; the D is unclear. Looked up from germline, CDR1 is DFQATT and CDR2 is SNEGSKA (reference sequence). The CDR3 consists of 10 residues. Trimming took 3 bases from V and 8 from J, leaving 8 bases between them.

As DNA, the CDR3 is TGTGCCAGCAGCTCCCCCGATTTATGGCCCTCCTACGAGCAGTACTTC. Its protein is CASSSPDLWPSYEQYF. The rearrangement uses TRBV5-5 and TRBJ2-7; no reliable D call. Trimming took off 3 bases at V and 0 bases at J, with 16 bases between the two ends. CDR3 length: 16 amino acids. Germline values: CDR1 SGHKS, CDR2 YYEKEE (reference sequence).

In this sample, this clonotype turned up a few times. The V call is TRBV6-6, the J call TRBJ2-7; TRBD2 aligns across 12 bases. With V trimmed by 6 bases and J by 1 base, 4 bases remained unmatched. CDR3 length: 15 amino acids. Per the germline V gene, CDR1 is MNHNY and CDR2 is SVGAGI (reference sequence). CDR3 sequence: CASRDGLAGSYEQYF. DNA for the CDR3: TGTGCCAGCAGAGACGGACTAGCGGGGTCCTACGAGCAGTACTTC.

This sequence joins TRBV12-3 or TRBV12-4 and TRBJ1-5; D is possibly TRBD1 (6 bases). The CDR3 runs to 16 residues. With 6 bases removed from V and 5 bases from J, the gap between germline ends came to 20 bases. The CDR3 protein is CASRPTRGGVDQPQHF. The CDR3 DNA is TGTGCCAGCAGGCCAACCCGAGGGGGTGTTGATCAGCCCCAGCATTTT.

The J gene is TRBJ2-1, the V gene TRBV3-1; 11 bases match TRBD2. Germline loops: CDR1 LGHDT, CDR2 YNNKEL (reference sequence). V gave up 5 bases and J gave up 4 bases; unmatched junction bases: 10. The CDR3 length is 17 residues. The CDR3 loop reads CASSGLRLAGGYNEQFF. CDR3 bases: TGTGCCAGCAGCGGCCTAAGGCTAGCGGGAGGTTACAATGAGCAGTTCTTC.

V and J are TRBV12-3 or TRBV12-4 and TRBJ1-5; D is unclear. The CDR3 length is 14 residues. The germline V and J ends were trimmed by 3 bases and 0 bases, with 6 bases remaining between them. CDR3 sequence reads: CASSFGVSNQPQHF. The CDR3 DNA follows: TGTGCCAGCAGTTTTGGGGTTAGCAATCAGCCCCAGCATTTT.

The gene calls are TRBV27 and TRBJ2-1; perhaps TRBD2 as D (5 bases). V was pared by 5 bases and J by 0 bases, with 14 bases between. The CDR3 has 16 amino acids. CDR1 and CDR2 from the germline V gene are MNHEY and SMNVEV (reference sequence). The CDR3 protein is CASSPRRTLSYNEQFF. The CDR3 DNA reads TGTGCCAGCAGTCCCAGACGGACTCTCTCCTACAATGAGCAGTTCTTC.

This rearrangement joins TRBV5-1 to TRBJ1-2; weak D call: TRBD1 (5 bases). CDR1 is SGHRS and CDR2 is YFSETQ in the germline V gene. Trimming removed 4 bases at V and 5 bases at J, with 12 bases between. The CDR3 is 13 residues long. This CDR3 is CASSPDGGYGYTF. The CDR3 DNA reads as TGCGCCAGCAGCCCGGACGGGGGATATGGCTACACCTTC. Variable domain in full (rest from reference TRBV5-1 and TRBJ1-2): KAGVTQTPRYLIKTRGQQVTLSCSPISGHRSVSWYQQTPGQGLQFLFEYFSETQRNKGNFPGRFSGRQFSNSRSEMNVSTLELGDSALYLCASSPDGGYGYTFGSGTRLTVV.

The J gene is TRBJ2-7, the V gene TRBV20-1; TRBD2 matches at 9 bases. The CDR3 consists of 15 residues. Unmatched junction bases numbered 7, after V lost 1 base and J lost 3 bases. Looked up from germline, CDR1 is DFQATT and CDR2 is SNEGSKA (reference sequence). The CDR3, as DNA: TGCAGTGCTAGAGCCCGGACTAGCGTCCTCTACGAGCAGTACTTC. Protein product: CSARARTSVLYEQYF.

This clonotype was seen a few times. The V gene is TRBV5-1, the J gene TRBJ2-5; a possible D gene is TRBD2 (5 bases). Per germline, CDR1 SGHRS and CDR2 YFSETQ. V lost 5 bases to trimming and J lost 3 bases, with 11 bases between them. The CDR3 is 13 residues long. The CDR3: CASRPTREETQYF. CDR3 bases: TGCGCCAGCAGACCAACTAGAGAAGAGACCCAGTACTTC.

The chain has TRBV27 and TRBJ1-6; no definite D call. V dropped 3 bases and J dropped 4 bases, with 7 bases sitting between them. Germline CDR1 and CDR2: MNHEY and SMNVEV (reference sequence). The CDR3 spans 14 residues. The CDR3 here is CASSLPGYNSPLHF. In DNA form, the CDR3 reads TGTGCCAGCAGTTTGCCCGGGTATAATTCACCCCTCCACTTT.

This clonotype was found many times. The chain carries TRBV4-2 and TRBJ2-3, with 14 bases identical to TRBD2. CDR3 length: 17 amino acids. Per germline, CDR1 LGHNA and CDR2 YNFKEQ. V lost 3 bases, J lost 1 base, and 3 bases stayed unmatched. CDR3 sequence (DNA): TGTGCCAGCAGCCAGGGACTAGCGGGAGCGGGCACAGATACGCAGTATTTT. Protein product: CASSQGLAGAGTDTQYF.

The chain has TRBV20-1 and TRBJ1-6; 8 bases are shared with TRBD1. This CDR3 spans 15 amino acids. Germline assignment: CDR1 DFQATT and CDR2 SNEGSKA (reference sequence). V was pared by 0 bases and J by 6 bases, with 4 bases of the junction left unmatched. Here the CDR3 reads CSARDAGGGNSPLHF. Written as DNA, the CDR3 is TGCAGTGCTAGAGATGCAGGGGGCGGTAATTCACCCCTCCACTTT.

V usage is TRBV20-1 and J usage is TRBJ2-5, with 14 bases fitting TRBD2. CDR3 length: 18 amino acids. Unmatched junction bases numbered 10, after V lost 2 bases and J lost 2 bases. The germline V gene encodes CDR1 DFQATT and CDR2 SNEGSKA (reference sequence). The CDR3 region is CSARQWGLAGDPQETQYF. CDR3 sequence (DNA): TGCAGTGCTAGACAGTGGGGACTAGCGGGGGACCCGCAAGAGACCCAGTACTTC.

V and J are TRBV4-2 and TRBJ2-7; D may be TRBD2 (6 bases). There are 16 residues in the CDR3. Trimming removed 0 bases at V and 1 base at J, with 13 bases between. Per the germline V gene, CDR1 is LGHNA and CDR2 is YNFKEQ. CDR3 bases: TGTGCCAGCAGCCAAGACCCCGGGGACTCGTCCTACGAGCAGTACTTC. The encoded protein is CASSQDPGDSSYEQYF.

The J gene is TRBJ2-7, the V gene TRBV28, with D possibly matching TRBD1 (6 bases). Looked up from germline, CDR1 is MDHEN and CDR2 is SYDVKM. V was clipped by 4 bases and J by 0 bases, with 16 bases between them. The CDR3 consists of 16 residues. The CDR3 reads CASSSYPGQSSYEQYF. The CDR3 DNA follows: TGTGCCAGCAGTTCTTACCCCGGACAGAGCTCCTACGAGCAGTACTTC.